The sequence of this T cell receptor (beta chain) was determined in a study of T cell repertoires in cytomegalovirus infection. TCRdb fed the reads into MiXCR, producing one record per CDR3 protein. The sample has roughly 760,000 distinct CDR3 sequences, approximately 40% seen once. The sequence came from a human donor in good health (CMV status not recorded). Some clones in this sample may be carry-over from other donors' samples. The sequencing sample was made of PBMCs.

Here the CDR3 DNA reads TGTGCCAGTAGGGAGCGACCCTCTAGCAATCAGCCCCAGCATTTT. It specifies CASRERPSSNQPQHF. J is TRBJ1-5 and V is TRBV19; no firm D call. CDR3 size: 15 residues. Germline V lookup: CDR1 LNHDA, CDR2 SQIVND (reference sequence). V lost 6 bases and J 0 bases, leaving 12 bases between the germline ends.